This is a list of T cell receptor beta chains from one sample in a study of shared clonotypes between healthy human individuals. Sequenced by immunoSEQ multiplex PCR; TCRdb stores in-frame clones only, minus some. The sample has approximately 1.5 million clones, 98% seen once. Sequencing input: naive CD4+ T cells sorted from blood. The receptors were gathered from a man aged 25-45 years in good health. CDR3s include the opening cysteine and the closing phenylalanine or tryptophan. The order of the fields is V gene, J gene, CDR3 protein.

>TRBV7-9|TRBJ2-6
CASSLGGDSGANVLTF
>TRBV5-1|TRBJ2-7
CASSPSPGDSEQYF
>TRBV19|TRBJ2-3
CASSIVPTDTQYF
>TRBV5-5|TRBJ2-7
CASSLVGTSQYEQYF
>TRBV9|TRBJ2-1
CASSLGGDYNEQFF
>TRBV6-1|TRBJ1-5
CASSASGGQPQHF
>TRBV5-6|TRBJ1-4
CASSQRTLGRHGVLFF
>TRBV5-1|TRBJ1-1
CASSQDPIRNTEAFF
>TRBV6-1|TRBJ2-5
CASSLGETQYF
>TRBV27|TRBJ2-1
CASSLYGWTSDEQFF
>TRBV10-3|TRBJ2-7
CAISEAAGDGHEQYF
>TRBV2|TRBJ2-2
CASSELTGDTGELFF
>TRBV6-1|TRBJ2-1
CASSELPRYPGFF
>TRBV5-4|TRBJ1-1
CASSSALRGKNTEAFF
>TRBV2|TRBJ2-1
CASRDRGHYNEQFF
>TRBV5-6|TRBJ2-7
CASSADLKSYEQYF
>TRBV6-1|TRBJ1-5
CASSEAGASNQPQHF
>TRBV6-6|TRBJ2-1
CASIAGEYNEQFF
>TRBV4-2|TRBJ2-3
CASSQPDDGSTDTQYF
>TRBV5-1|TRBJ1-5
CASSPGQENQPQHF
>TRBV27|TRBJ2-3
CATTRAATTDTQYF
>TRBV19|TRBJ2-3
CASNQNRGSDTQYF
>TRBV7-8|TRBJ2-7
CASSLGSMGSSYEQYF
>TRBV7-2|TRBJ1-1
CASSLRSLNTEAFF
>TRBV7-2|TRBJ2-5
CASSLKVETQYF
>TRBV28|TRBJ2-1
CASRMAGSSYNEQFF
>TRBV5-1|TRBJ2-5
CASSEPAEETQYF
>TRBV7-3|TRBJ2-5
CASSLGVAGAQETQYF
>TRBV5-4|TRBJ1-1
CASSVAGMNTEAFF
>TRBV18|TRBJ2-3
CASSPTSGGLTDTQYF
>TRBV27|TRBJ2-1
CASSLWTSGGLGEQFF
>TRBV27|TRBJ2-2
CASSLGTFTGELFF
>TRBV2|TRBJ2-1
CASSETSGSNEQFF
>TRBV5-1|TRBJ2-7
CASSLEIGDRKVF
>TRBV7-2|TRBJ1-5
CASALGGPSSNQPQHF
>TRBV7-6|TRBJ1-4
CASSLAAGLHEKLFF
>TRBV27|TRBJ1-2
CASMGQLRPSGYTF
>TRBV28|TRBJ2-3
CASRGGTDTQYF
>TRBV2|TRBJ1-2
CASWGTYGYTF
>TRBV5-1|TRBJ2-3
CASSSPGTSEDTQYF
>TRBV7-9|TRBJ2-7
CASSLGQDSYEQYF
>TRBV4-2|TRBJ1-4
CASRRTVGEKLFF
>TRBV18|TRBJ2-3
CASSRGTGDTDTQYF
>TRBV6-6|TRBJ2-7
CASSPSGFSYEQYF
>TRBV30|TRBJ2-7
CAWRGGSYEQYF
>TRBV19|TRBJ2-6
CASSIGDASGANVLTF
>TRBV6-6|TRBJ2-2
CASNSGTGFMGELFF
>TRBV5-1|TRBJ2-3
CASSLATPGSADTQYF
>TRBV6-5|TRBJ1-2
CASRPGTPYGYTF
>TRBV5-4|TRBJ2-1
CASSYPGSENEQFF
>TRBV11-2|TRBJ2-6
CASSLGGSGANVLTF
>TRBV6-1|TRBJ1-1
CASSEAQWVAEAFF
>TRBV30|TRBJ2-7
CAGGPGGYEQYF
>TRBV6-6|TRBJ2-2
CASSEPTNTGELFF
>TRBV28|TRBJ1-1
CASQRSTEAFF